The 22 T cell receptor beta chains below come from one sample, sequenced in a study of cytomegalovirus exposure and HLA in healthy donors. The PCR contained 60 Vbeta and 13 Jbeta primers. Profiling relied on immunoSEQ multiplex PCR, and the TCRdb table lists in-frame clones only, not all of them. The sample includes some 140,000 clones, 73% seen only once; the top ten take 1.3%. Sequenced: PBMCs. The receptors derive from a woman aged 40-49 years in good health and CMV-seronegative.

This clone came up a few times. V gene TRBV5-1 combines with J gene TRBJ2-6; no clear D gene. Germline-derived CDR1 and CDR2 are SGHRS and YFSETQ. V shed 7 bases and J shed 7 bases, with 21 bases lying between them. The length of the CDR3 is 16 residues. The CDR3 sequence: CASVLGTAVGANVLTF. CDR3 bases: TGCGCCAGCGTACTTGGAACAGCAGTAGGTGCCAACGTCCTGACTTTC.

CDR3 protein: CASKWASNQPQHF. DNA of the CDR3: TGTGCCAGCAAGTGGGCTAGCAATCAGCCCCAGCATTTT. This chain connects TRBV2 to TRBJ1-5; no firm D call. Germline CDR1 is SNHLY and CDR2 is FYNNEI. The ends were cut back, 7 bases at V and 0 bases at J, with 7 bases in the middle. The CDR3 length is 13 residues.

This clone was counted between two and nine times. This rearrangement joins TRBV6-6 to TRBJ2-7; possible D gene TRBD2, 7 bases. The CDR3 has 15 residues. Germline V gene lookup returns CDR1 MNHNY and CDR2 SVGAGI (reference sequence). V shed 6 bases and J shed 0 bases, with 15 bases lying between them. The CDR3 bases are TGTGCCAGCAGATCACAGGGAGGGTTCTCCTACGAGCAGTACGTC. This translates into CASRSQGGFSYEQYV.

The chain recombines TRBV2 with TRBJ1-3; TRBD1 is a possible D gene (6 bases). Germline CDR1 is SNHLY and CDR2 is FYNNEI. This CDR3 has 14 residues. The V end was cut by 3 bases, the J end by 4 bases, with 10 bases between. The CDR3 bases are TGTGCCAGCAGTGATATACAGGGAGGAAACACCATATATTTT. It translates to CASSDIQGGNTIYF.

The chain couples TRBV29-1 to TRBJ2-1; possibly TRBD1 for D (5 bases). Germline values: CDR1 SQVTM, CDR2 ANQGSEA. The CDR3 is made up of 12 amino acids. Trimming removed 4 bases at V and 6 bases at J, with 10 bases between. CDR3 DNA: TGCAGCGTTGTCCACAGGCTCAATGAGCAGTTCTTC. Protein sequence: CSVVHRLNEQFF.

In the case of this clone: The junction and the germline gene differ at one end; a read error may be behind it. The chain carries TRBV5-1 and TRBJ2-7; 9 bases are shared with TRBD1. The V gene's germline CDR1 is SGHRS and CDR2 YFSETQ. This CDR3 has 14 amino acids. The CDR3 sequence is CASSWDRAPYGQYF. CDR3 DNA: TGCGCCAGCAGTTGGGACAGGGCCCCCTACGGGCAGTACTTC.

The chain uses TRBV27 and TRBJ2-2; a possible D gene is TRBD2 (5 bases). V was cut by 5 bases and J by 7 bases, with 8 bases left in between. The CDR3 has 12 residues. Looked up from germline, CDR1 is MNHEY and CDR2 is SMNVEV (reference sequence). The CDR3 DNA sequence: TGTGCCAGCAGTGCTACTAGCGGGGAGCTGTTTTTT. Its protein is CASSATSGELFF.

V and J are TRBV10-3 and TRBJ1-1; D uncertain. The CDR3 spans 16 residues. The germline gives CDR1 ENHRY, CDR2 SYGVKD. The V and J ends lost 6 bases and 1 base respectively, with 18 bases between them. For the CDR3, the DNA is TGTGCCATCAGGGTCTCGCGGGAGGGCGCGAACACTGAAGCTTTCTTT. Translation: CAIRVSREGANTEAFF.

This clone was seen a handful of times. The chain carries TRBV5-6 and TRBJ1-1, with TRBD1 matching over 9 bases. Germline loops: CDR1 SGHDT, CDR2 YYEEEE. The CDR3 consists of 16 residues. Germline trimming cut 4 bases from V and 1 base from J; bases unmatched to any gene: 8. CDR3 DNA sequence: TGTGCCAGCAGCGCAGGGACAGGGAATGCGAACACTGAAGCTTTCTTT. This encodes CASSAGTGNANTEAFF.

The genes are TRBV7-2 and TRBJ1-5; D not resolved. The ends were cut back, 3 bases at V and 1 base at J, with 10 bases in the middle. The CDR3 is 15 amino acids. Germline V gene sequence: CDR1 SGHTA, CDR2 FQGNSA. CDR3 in amino acids: CASSFSFTSNQPQHF. The CDR3 bases are TGTGCCAGCAGCTTTAGCTTTACAAGCAATCAGCCCCAGCATTTT.

The V and J genes are TRBV25-1 and TRBJ1-1; D possibly corresponds to TRBD1 (5 bases). This CDR3 region has 15 residues. Trimming stripped 3 bases from V and 2 bases from J, with 13 bases between. The V gene's germline CDR1 is MGHDK and CDR2 SYGVNS. CDR3 bases: TGTGCCAGCAGTGATGCTACAAGGGGAAACACTGAAGCTTTCTTT. This translates into CASSDATRGNTEAFF.

As DNA, the CDR3 is TGTGCCAGCAGTCCAGGGGGGTACTCTGGAAACACCATATATTTT. Protein product: CASSPGGYSGNTIYF. V and J are TRBV28 and TRBJ1-3; 7 bases map to TRBD1. Losses at the gene ends were 5 bases for V and 0 bases for J; bases not matched to a gene: 4. The V gene's germline CDR1 is MDHEN and CDR2 SYDVKM. CDR3 size: 15 residues. The complete variable domain, with remaining parts taken from reference TRBV28 and TRBJ1-3, reads DVKVTQSSRYLVKRTGEKVFLECVQDMDHENMFWYRQDPGLGLRLIYFSYDVKMKEKGDIPEGYSVSREKKERFSLILESASTNQTSMYLCASSPGGYSGNTIYFGEGSWLTVV.

The gene calls are TRBV5-8 and TRBJ1-1, with TRBD1 as a possible D gene (6 bases). The V and J ends lost 5 bases and 0 bases respectively, with 14 bases between them. The germline V gene has CDR1 SGHTS and CDR2 YDEGEE. The CDR3 is 15 residues long. The CDR3 nucleotides are TGTGCCAGCAGAAACAGGGTCCTCCTGAACACTGAAGCTTTCTTT. It encodes CASRNRVLLNTEAFF.

The chain employs TRBV19 and TRBJ2-5; 8 bases match TRBD1. This CDR3 spans 15 amino acids. V was pared by 4 bases and J by 1 base, with 5 bases of the junction left unmatched. Looked up from germline, CDR1 is LNHDA and CDR2 is SQIVND (reference sequence). CDR3 in amino acids: CASSTNTGGQETQYF. CDR3 DNA sequence: TGTGCCAGTAGTACTAATACAGGGGGCCAAGAGACCCAGTACTTC.

The gene calls are TRBV14 and TRBJ2-5; D is ambiguous. Germline V gives CDR1 SGHDN, CDR2 FVKESK. V was cut by 2 bases and J by 5 bases, with 3 bases left in between. The CDR3 spans 11 residues. The CDR3 reads CASSQSETQYF. The CDR3 DNA sequence: TGTGCCAGCAGCCAAAGCGAGACCCAGTACTTC.

V gene TRBV28 combines with J gene TRBJ2-2; D possibly corresponds to TRBD1 (5 bases). The CDR3 has 17 residues. With 3 bases removed from V and 6 bases from J, the gap between germline ends came to 20 bases. Looked up from germline, CDR1 is MDHEN and CDR2 is SYDVKM. DNA for the CDR3: TGTGCCAGCAGTTTCGCAGGGCCTATAATGTCGGCCGGGGAGCTGTTTTTT. It is translated as CASSFAGPIMSAGELFF. The full variable domain, its missing parts supplied by reference TRBV28 and TRBJ2-2, is DVKVTQSSRYLVKRTGEKVFLECVQDMDHENMFWYRQDPGLGLRLIYFSYDVKMKEKGDIPEGYSVSREKKERFSLILESASTNQTSMYLCASSFAGPIMSAGELFFGEGSRLTVL.

The chain carries TRBV11-2 and TRBJ1-1, with unresolved D. Trimming took off 1 base at V and 0 bases at J, with 9 bases between the two ends. This CDR3 comprises 15 residues. Germline CDR1 SGHAT, CDR2 FQNNGV. The CDR3 DNA reads TGTGCCAGCAGCTTAGTCACGGGTTTGAACACTGAAGCTTTCTTT. Its protein is CASSLVTGLNTEAFF.

The chain recombines TRBV19 with TRBJ2-7, with D perhaps matching TRBD1 (6 bases). V gave up 4 bases and J gave up 0 bases, with 7 bases separating them. The CDR3 has 13 amino acids. CDR1 LNHDA and CDR2 SQIVND come from the germline V gene (reference sequence). The CDR3 sequence: CASSKDSSYEQYF. The CDR3 DNA follows: TGTGCCAGTAGTAAGGACAGCTCCTACGAGCAGTACTTC.

The V gene is TRBV2, the J gene TRBJ2-3; D perhaps matches TRBD2 (7 bases). Germline V lookup: CDR1 SNHLY, CDR2 FYNNEI. This CDR3 region has 15 residues. V was trimmed by 7 bases and J by 4 bases, leaving 18 bases between them. CDR3 coding DNA: TGTGCCAGCAAAGCGAGGGGGGGCGCGGCAGATACGCAGTATTTT. Its protein is CASKARGGAADTQYF.

The V and J genes are TRBV19 and TRBJ2-3; TRBD1 agrees at 7 bases. V lost 4 bases to trimming and J lost 5 bases; unmatched junction nucleotides: 9. The CDR3 spans 15 residues. Germline V gene data show CDR1 as LNHDA and CDR2 as SQIVND (reference sequence). The CDR3 sequence is CASSTPSTGKDTQYF. CDR3 in DNA: TGTGCCAGTAGTACCCCCTCGACAGGGAAAGATACGCAGTATTTT. The whole variable domain, remainder taken from reference TRBV19 and TRBJ2-3, is DGGITQSPKYLFRKEGQNVTLSCEQNLNHDAMYWYRQDPGQGLRLIYYSQIVNDFQKGDIAEGYSVSREKKESFPLTVTSAQKNPTAFYLCASSTPSTGKDTQYFGPGTRLTVL.

This clone has a handful of counts. The rearrangement links TRBV13 to TRBJ2-1; tentatively, D is TRBD2 (6 bases). Trimming took off 5 bases at V and 4 bases at J, with 18 bases between the two ends. Germline V gene data show CDR1 as PRHDT and CDR2 as FYEKMQ (reference sequence). The CDR3 has 16 amino acids. This CDR3 is CASSPPVRAGYNEQFF. Written as DNA, the CDR3 is TGTGCCAGCAGCCCCCCGGTGAGGGCGGGGTACAATGAGCAGTTCTTC.

V and J are TRBV11-1 and TRBJ2-1, with TRBD2 identical over 13 bases. J was trimmed by 0 bases and V by 3 bases; bases with no gene match: 8. This CDR3 comprises 19 residues. CDR1 and CDR2 from the germline V gene are SGHAT and FQDESV (reference sequence). The CDR3 here is CASSFTTSGGTSSYNEQFF. CDR3 in DNA: TGTGCCAGCAGCTTTACGACTAGCGGGGGGACCAGCTCCTACAATGAGCAGTTCTTC.